This TCR beta chain emerged from a study of blood T cell repertoires in COVID-19. Study overall: There were acute and convalescent COVID-19 samples, and they came from the United States, Italy and Spain.

As handled by the study authors: The authors estimated nucleated cell counts from reference gene primer amplification. This table comes from immunoSEQ multiplex PCR, and its TCRdb copy is limited to in-frame clones, with some not included. That table furnishes V, J and clone size, whereas the DNA furnished D and trimming. This repertoire shows a few hundred thousand clones, about four fifths found once; its top ten account for around 5.1%. The CDR3 contains 15 residues. Germline loops: CDR1 LGHDT, CDR2 YNNKEL (reference sequence). V gave up 6 bases and J gave up 4 bases; unmatched junction bases: 8. Before being deemed recovered, Cohort 3 donors had two negative PCRs, clearance, or symptom resolution.

The receptor was isolated from a woman in her 50s who had recovered from COVID-19. This chain links TRBV3-1 (or the pseudogene TRBV3-2) with TRBJ1-2; the match to TRBD1 covers 10 bases. Sequenced: PBMCs or T cells enriched from blood (not recorded which). CDR3 DNA: TGTGCCAGCAGAGGAGGGACAGGGGCAATCTATGGCTACACCTTC. Its translation: CASRGGTGAIYGYTF.